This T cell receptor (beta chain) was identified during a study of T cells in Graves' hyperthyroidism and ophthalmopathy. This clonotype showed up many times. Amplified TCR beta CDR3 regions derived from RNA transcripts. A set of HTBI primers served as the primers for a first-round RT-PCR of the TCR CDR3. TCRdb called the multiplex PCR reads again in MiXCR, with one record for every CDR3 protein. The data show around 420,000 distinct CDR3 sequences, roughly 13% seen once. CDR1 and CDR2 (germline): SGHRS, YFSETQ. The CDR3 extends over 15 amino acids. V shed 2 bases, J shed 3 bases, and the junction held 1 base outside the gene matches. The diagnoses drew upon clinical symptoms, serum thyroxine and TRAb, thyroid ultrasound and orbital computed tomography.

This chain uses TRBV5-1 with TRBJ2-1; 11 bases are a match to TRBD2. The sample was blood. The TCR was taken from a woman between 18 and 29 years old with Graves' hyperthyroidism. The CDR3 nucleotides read TGCGCCAGCAGCTTACTAGCGGGAGTCTACAATGAGCAGTTCTTC. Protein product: CASSLLAGVYNEQFF.